The rows below give T cell receptor beta chains drawn from one sample of a study of human T cells and chemical hapten exposure. In TCRdb, the RACE reads were re-called with MiXCR into one record per CDR3 protein. The table shows 300,000 to 450,000 distinct CDR3 sequences, with approximately 5% occurring only once. This specimen consisted of whole blood, obtained in connection with sensitization to the hapten diphenylcyclopropenone (DPC). Receptors originate from a woman between 45 and 65 years old with alopecia areata. Some clones in this sample may be carry-over from other donors' samples. Each CDR3 is given with its conserved first and last residue. D genes are given only for firm matches. Only some rows state a clone size, as once, few, many or a class for expanded clones.

d_gene	j_gene	v_gene	abundance	CDR3aa	CDR3nt
.	TRBJ2-1	TRBV19	many	CASTEEVYNEQFF	TGTGCCAGTACAGAGGAGGTCTACAATGAGCAGTTCTTC
.	TRBJ2-5	TRBV6-2/TRBV6-3	many	CASRKVAEETQYF	TGTGCCAGCAGAAAAGTAGCGGAAGAGACCCAGTACTTC
.	TRBJ2-5	TRBV13	.	CASSSPTSQETQYF	TGTGCCAGCAGCTCTCCGACTAGCCAAGAGACCCAGTACTTC
.	TRBJ1-2	TRBV28	many	CASSHGNGYTF	TGTGCCAGCAGTCATGGGAACGGCTACACCTTC
.	TRBJ1-1	TRBV4-3	few	CATRNTEAFF	TGCGCCACTAGGAACACTGAAGCTTTCTTT
TRBD1	TRBJ2-7	TRBV5-1	.	CASGYDRGANYEQYF	TGCGCCAGCGGCTACGACAGGGGAGCCAACTACGAGCAGTACTTC
TRBD1	TRBJ1-2	TRBV6-1	many	CASSDTDRGGRGYTF	TGTGCCAGCAGTGATACGGACAGGGGAGGACGAGGCTACACCTTC
TRBD2	TRBJ2-7	TRBV29-1	many	CSVDHLLAGTSYEQYF	TGCAGCGTTGACCACCTACTAGCGGGGACCTCCTACGAGCAGTACTTC
TRBD2	TRBJ2-1	TRBV7-2	many	CASSRTSGRPDEQFF	TGTGCCAGCAGCAGGACTAGCGGGAGGCCAGATGAGCAGTTCTTC
.	TRBJ2-3	TRBV6-5	.	CAISGRGETDTQYF	TGTGCCATATCTGGAAGGGGAGAGACAGATACGCAGTATTTT
TRBD2	TRBJ2-3	TRBV29-1	few	CSATLASDTQYF	TGCAGCGCAACACTAGCGTCAGATACGCAGTATTTT
TRBD2	TRBJ2-3	TRBV12-3/TRBV12-4	many	CASSRGEPDTQYF	TGTGCCAGCAGTCGGGGGGAACCAGATACGCAGTATTTT